These 29 T cell receptor beta chains were sequenced from one sample in a study of beta chain features in type 1 diabetes. General study findings and limits: When Type 1 diabetes patients were examined, their TCRB CDR3s proved moderately but significantly shorter in all four CD4+ subsets.

Isolated RNA was reverse transcribed in full, so expressed TCRB transcripts were sequenced. TCRdb's copy holds only in-frame clones and misses some; the assay was immunoSEQ multiplex PCR. The sample lists 150,000 to 200,000 clones; about 63% were seen once. Their cognate antigens are unknown. Sequencing was performed on naive CD4+ T cells from blood. These receptors all come from a man between 25 and 39 years old with type 1 diabetes.

The gene calls are TRBV9 and TRBJ1-5; weak D call: TRBD1 (5 bases). In germline, CDR1 is SGDLS, CDR2 YYNGEE. There are 14 residues in the CDR3. The ends were cut back, 0 bases at V and 3 bases at J, with 7 bases in the middle. The CDR3 DNA follows: TGTGCCAGCAGCGTAGCAGGGAACAATCAGCCCCAGCATTTT. The encoded protein is CASSVAGNNQPQHF.

The chain recombines TRBV20-1 with TRBJ2-1; D uncertain. Germline CDR1 DFQATT, CDR2 SNEGSKA (reference sequence). Trimming pared 3 bases from V and 5 bases from J, leaving 5 bases between. The CDR3 has 11 amino acids. The CDR3: CSASPNNEQFF. In DNA, the CDR3 is TGCAGTGCTAGTCCGAACAATGAGCAGTTCTTC.

This sequence joins TRBV5-8 and TRBJ2-2; no clear D gene. This CDR3 is 14 amino acids long. The germline V and J ends were trimmed by 2 bases and 2 bases, with 7 bases remaining between them. The germline V gene encodes CDR1 SGHTS and CDR2 YDEGEE. CDR3 loop: CASSFLPNTGELFF. The DNA of the CDR3 is TGTGCCAGCAGCTTCCTACCAAACACCGGGGAGCTGTTTTTT.

Only a few counts were recorded for this clone. The chain is built from TRBV20-1 and TRBJ1-1; D uncertain. The CDR3 contains 10 residues. The germline V gene encodes CDR1 DFQATT and CDR2 SNEGSKA (reference sequence). Trimming left V 5 bases short and J 1 base short, with 2 bases between. The CDR3 sequence: CSAGNTEAFF. The CDR3 DNA reads TGCAGTGCTGGGAACACTGAAGCTTTCTTT.

The chain employs TRBV7-9 and TRBJ2-7; D unclear. The CDR3 has 11 amino acids. V lost 5 bases, J lost 3 bases, and 5 bases lay in between. Germline loops: CDR1 SEHNR, CDR2 FQNEAQ (reference sequence). The CDR3 nucleotides are TGTGCCAGCAGCACACACTACGAGCAGTACTTC. Encoded protein: CASSTHYEQYF.

The gene calls are TRBV11-2 and TRBJ1-1, with D unclear. The ends were cut back, 5 bases at V and 1 base at J, with 14 bases in the middle. The germline V gene encodes CDR1 SGHAT and CDR2 FQNNGV. The CDR3 contains 15 residues. Written as DNA, the CDR3 is TGTGCCAGCAGCGTCCTCCCGACGGCGAACACTGAAGCTTTCTTT. Protein sequence: CASSVLPTANTEAFF.

V and J are TRBV25-1 and TRBJ2-1; no clear D gene. Trimming stripped 0 bases from V and 16 bases from J, with 7 bases between. The CDR3 sequence is 10 residues long. Germline CDR1 reads MGHDK; CDR2 reads SYGVNS. CDR3 nucleotide sequence: TGTGCCAGCAGTGAATATTCTGTCTTCTTC. Translated, it gives CASSEYSVFF. Based on the CDR3 plus reference TRBV25-1 and TRBJ2-1, the full variable domain is EADIYQTPRYLVIGTGKKITLECSQTMGHDKMYWYQQDPGMELHLIHYSYGVNSTEKGDLSSESTVSRIRTEHFPLTLESARPSHTSQYLCASSEYSVFFGPGTRLTVL.

The chain carries TRBV7-9 and TRBJ1-2; 8 bases line up with TRBD1. The junction had 8 bases not matched to a gene; V was cut back by 5 bases and J by 3 bases. This CDR3 contains 15 residues. Germline lookup yields CDR1 SEHNR and CDR2 FQNEAQ (reference sequence). CDR3 amino acids: CASSRGTGEDYGYTF. In DNA, the CDR3 is TGTGCCAGCAGCCGCGGGACAGGAGAGGACTATGGCTACACCTTC.

The chain recombines TRBV6-5 with TRBJ2-3, with D tentatively TRBD2 (5 bases). Germline CDR1 MNHEY, CDR2 SVGAGI. V lost 2 bases to trimming and J lost 1 base, with 10 bases between them. The CDR3 sequence is 15 residues long. CDR3 loop: CASSYRGRRTDTQYF. CDR3 sequence (DNA): TGTGCCAGCAGTTACCGCGGGCGACGCACAGATACGCAGTATTTT.

A few counts support this clone. The chain employs TRBV7-9 and TRBJ2-1; no clear D gene. This CDR3 has 17 amino acids. Germline lookup yields CDR1 SEHNR and CDR2 FQNEAQ (reference sequence). Trimming removed 1 base at V and 4 bases at J, with 17 bases between. This CDR3 is CASSLGAGLGVYNEQFF. The CDR3 DNA reads as TGTGCCAGCAGCTTAGGGGCTGGCCTTGGGGTATACAATGAGCAGTTCTTC.

The rearrangement joins TRBV4-3 to TRBJ2-1; D remains unclear. Per germline, CDR1 LGHNA and CDR2 YSLEER. The V end lost 1 base, the J end lost 10 bases, and 11 bases lay between the germline ends. The CDR3 totals 13 residues. For the CDR3, the DNA is TGCGCCAGCAGCCAAGTTGAGACCAGGGAGCAGTTCTTC. Its translation is CASSQVETREQFF.

In its sample, this clone was seen a few times. The V gene is TRBV29-1, the J gene TRBJ2-5; D is unclear. There are 13 residues in the CDR3. CDR1 and CDR2 (germline): SQVTM, ANQGSEA. Between the trimmed V and J ends, which lost 7 bases and 1 base, there was a span of 13 bases. The CDR3 loop reads CSADGISQETQYF. CDR3 coding DNA: TGCAGCGCCGACGGCATCAGCCAAGAGACCCAGTACTTC.

This chain connects TRBV29-1 to TRBJ2-1, with a tentative D call TRBD1 (5 bases). The CDR3 is made up of 13 amino acids. Germline loops: CDR1 SQVTM, CDR2 ANQGSEA. Trimming pared 7 bases from V and 0 bases from J, leaving 10 bases between. The chain's CDR3 is CSAPGSSYNEQFF. In DNA, the CDR3 is TGCAGCGCCCCAGGGTCCTCCTACAATGAGCAGTTCTTC.

In nucleotides, the CDR3 is TGTGCCTGGGGATACTGGGACACTGAAGCTTTCTTT. It translates to CAWGYWDTEAFF. V and J are TRBV30 and TRBJ1-1; D uncertain. Looked up from germline, CDR1 is GTSNPN and CDR2 is SVGIG (reference sequence). The CDR3 is 12 residues long. The V end was cut by 5 bases, the J end by 3 bases, with 10 bases between. The whole variable domain, filled in from reference TRBV30 and TRBJ1-1, reads SQTIHQWPATLVQPVGSPLSLECTVEGTSNPNLYWYRQAAGRGLQLLFYSVGIGQISSEVPQNLSASRPQDRQFILSSKKLLLSDSGFYLCAWGYWDTEAFFGQGTRLTVV.

This rearrangement joins TRBV6-5 to TRBJ2-4; D not resolved. The germline V gene encodes CDR1 MNHEY and CDR2 SVGAGI. The V and J ends lost 2 bases and 8 bases respectively, with 4 bases between them. This CDR3 region has 11 residues. CDR3 region: CASSYKYIQYF. CDR3 coding DNA: TGTGCCAGCAGTTACAAGTACATTCAGTACTTC.

The V and J genes are TRBV1 and TRBJ2-1; the DNA was not used to check the table's D call, TRBD2. TRBV1 is noted as a pseudogene. This CDR3 is 18 amino acids long. The CDR3 protein is CTSSQDRNSGCSYNEQFF. CDR3 nucleotide sequence: TGCACCAGCAGCCAAGATCGTAATAGCGGGTGCTCCTACAATGAGCAGTTCTTC.

The rearrangement joins TRBV5-6 to TRBJ2-1, with 9 bases identical to TRBD1. The trim removed 6 bases at V and 5 bases at J, leaving 9 bases unmatched. This CDR3 contains 15 residues. The V gene's germline CDR1 is SGHDT and CDR2 YYEEEE. CDR3 DNA: TGTGCCAGCACCCTCCGGGACAGGGCTCACAATGAGCAGTTCTTC. It specifies CASTLRDRAHNEQFF.

The sample holds a few counts of this clone. V and J are TRBV15 and TRBJ1-4; unclear D gene. V lost 0 bases, J lost 8 bases, and 10 bases lay in between. CDR1 is LNHNV, CDR2 YYDKDF, per germline (reference sequence). The CDR3 length is 14 residues. CDR3 amino acids: CATSRDRQDEKLFF. In DNA form, the CDR3 reads TGTGCCACCAGCAGAGATCGGCAAGACGAAAAACTGTTTTTT.

This clone was seen more than once but under ten times. The genes are TRBV20-1 and TRBJ2-7, with D tentatively TRBD2 (5 bases). Germline CDR1 is DFQATT and CDR2 is SNEGSKA (reference sequence). The CDR3 contains 11 residues. Trimming removed 5 bases from V and 3 bases from J, with 8 bases in between. CDR3 residues: CSAARDYEQYF. The CDR3 bases are TGCAGTGCTGCGAGGGACTACGAGCAGTACTTC.

The chain combines TRBV5-4 with TRBJ2-1; D is perhaps TRBD1 or TRBD2 (5 bases each). The CDR3 extends over 17 amino acids. Germline CDR1 is SGHNT and CDR2 is YYREEE (reference sequence). Trimming took 0 bases from V and 0 from J, leaving 13 bases between them. The CDR3 DNA sequence: TGTGCCAGCAGCTTGGAGGGGAGCAGGAGCTCCTACAATGAGCAGTTCTTC. It is translated as CASSLEGSRSSYNEQFF. The full variable domain, with the rest looked up from reference TRBV5-4 and TRBJ2-1, is ETGVTQSPTHLIKTRGQQVTLRCSSQSGHNTVSWYQQALGQGPQFIFQYYREEENGRGNFPPRFSGLQFPNYSSELNVNALELDDSALYLCASSLEGSRSSYNEQFFGPGTRLTVL.

The chain has TRBV11-2 and TRBJ2-3; D unresolved. Germline V gives CDR1 SGHAT, CDR2 FQNNGV. Trimming pared 8 bases from V and 6 bases from J, leaving 15 bases between. CDR3 length: 13 amino acids. CDR3: CASRAAKVDTQYF. CDR3 nucleotides: TGTGCCAGCCGTGCGGCCAAGGTGGATACGCAGTATTTT.

This sequence joins TRBV28 and TRBJ2-7; possible D gene TRBD1, 6 bases. The germline V gene has CDR1 MDHEN and CDR2 SYDVKM. The CDR3 sequence is 14 residues long. Trimming cost V 6 bases and J 0 bases, with 12 bases left between them. The CDR3 region is CASSHRDNSYEQYF. For the CDR3, the DNA is TGTGCCAGCAGCCACCGGGACAACTCCTACGAGCAGTACTTC.

This chain connects TRBV27 to TRBJ1-2; D is perhaps TRBD1 (6 bases). Germline values: CDR1 MNHEY, CDR2 SMNVEV (reference sequence). Trimming took 4 bases from V and 7 from J, leaving 19 bases between them. The CDR3 has 15 amino acids. For the CDR3, the DNA is TGTGCCAGCAGTTACACAGGGCAGGCTAGAAGTGGCTACACCTTC. As protein: CASSYTGQARSGYTF.

V is TRBV7-6 and J is TRBJ2-2; 10 bases are a match to TRBD1. This CDR3 region has 16 residues. From germline, CDR1 is SGHVS and CDR2 FNYEAQ. V lost 5 bases and J lost 5; bases outside the gene matches: 8. The CDR3 coding sequence is TGTGCCAGCAGCGTCAGCCCGGGACAGGGGACCGGGGAGCTGTTTTTT. Encoded protein: CASSVSPGQGTGELFF.

This clone was found a few times. The chain joins TRBV27 to TRBJ1-2, with a weak D call TRBD1 (5 bases). V shed 4 bases and J shed 2 bases, with 11 bases lying between them. The CDR3 length is 14 residues. Germline CDR1 and CDR2: MNHEY and SMNVEV (reference sequence). CDR3 nucleotide sequence: TGTGCCAGCAGTTCCACCGGGGGGAACTATGGCTACACCTTC. This codes for CASSSTGGNYGYTF.

The gene calls are TRBV4-3 and TRBJ1-4, with 7 bases lining up with TRBD1. Germline loops: CDR1 LGHNA, CDR2 YSLEER. The junction had 0 bases not matched to a gene; V was cut back by 2 bases and J by 0 bases. The CDR3 runs to 15 residues. This chain's CDR3 is CASSQQGATNEKLFF. The DNA for the CDR3 is TGCGCCAGCAGCCAACAGGGGGCAACTAATGAAAAACTGTTTTTT.

The CDR3 here is CASSPIPGTGGSTGANVLTF. The CDR3 DNA sequence: TGTGCCAGCAGTCCCATACCCGGGACAGGGGGCTCTACTGGGGCCAACGTCCTGACTTTC. The chain has TRBV9 and TRBJ2-6; 12 bases fit TRBD1. CDR3 length equals 20 residues. Per germline, CDR1 SGDLS and CDR2 YYNGEE. V was pared by 5 bases and J by 2 bases, with 14 bases of the junction left unmatched.

The V call is TRBV15, the J call TRBJ1-6, with 10 bases that match TRBD1. V gave up 4 bases and J gave up 10 bases; unmatched junction bases: 7. This CDR3 comprises 15 residues. Germline-derived CDR1 and CDR2 are LNHNV and YYDKDF (reference sequence). The CDR3 reads CATSIRTGGESPLHF. CDR3 coding DNA: TGTGCCACCAGCATAAGGACAGGGGGTGAATCACCCCTCCACTTT.

This clone has a handful of counts. The J gene is TRBJ2-7, the V gene TRBV25-1; D is perhaps TRBD2 (5 bases). The germline CDR1 and CDR2 sequences are MGHDK and SYGVNS. With 3 bases removed from V and 2 bases from J, the gap between germline ends came to 14 bases. CDR3 length: 15 amino acids. DNA of the CDR3: TGTGCCAGCAGTGACACAGACCCCGGGGCCTACGAGCAGTACTTC. Translated: CASSDTDPGAYEQYF.